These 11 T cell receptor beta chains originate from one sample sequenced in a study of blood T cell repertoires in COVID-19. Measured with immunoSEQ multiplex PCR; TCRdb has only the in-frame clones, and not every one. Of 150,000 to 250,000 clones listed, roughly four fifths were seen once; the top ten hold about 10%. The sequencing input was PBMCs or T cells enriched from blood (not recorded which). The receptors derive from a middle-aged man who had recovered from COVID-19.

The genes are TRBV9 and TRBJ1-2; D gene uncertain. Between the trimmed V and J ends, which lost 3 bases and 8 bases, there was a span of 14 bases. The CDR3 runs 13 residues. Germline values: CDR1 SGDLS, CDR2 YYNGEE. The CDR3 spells CASSASGVWGYTF. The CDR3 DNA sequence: TGTGCCAGCAGCGCCTCCGGGGTGTGGGGCTACACCTTC.

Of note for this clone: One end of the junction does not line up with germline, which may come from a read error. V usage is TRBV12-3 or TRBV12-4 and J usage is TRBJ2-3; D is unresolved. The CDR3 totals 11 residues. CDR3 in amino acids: CASSFTNTQYF. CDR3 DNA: TGTGCCAGCAGTTTCACAAATACGCAGTATTTT.

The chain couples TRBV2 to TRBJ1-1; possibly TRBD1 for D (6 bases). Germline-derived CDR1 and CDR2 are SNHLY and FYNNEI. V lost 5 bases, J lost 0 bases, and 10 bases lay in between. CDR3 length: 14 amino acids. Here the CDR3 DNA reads TGTGCCAGCAGTCTGACAGGTCTGAACACTGAAGCTTTCTTT. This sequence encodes CASSLTGLNTEAFF.

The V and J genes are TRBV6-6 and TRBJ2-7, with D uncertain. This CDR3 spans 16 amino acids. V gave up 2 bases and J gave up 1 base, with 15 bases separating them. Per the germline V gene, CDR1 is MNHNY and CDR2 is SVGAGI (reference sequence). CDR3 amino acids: CASSYGQHLESYEQYF. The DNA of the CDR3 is TGTGCCAGCAGTTACGGTCAGCATCTAGAGTCCTACGAGCAGTACTTC.

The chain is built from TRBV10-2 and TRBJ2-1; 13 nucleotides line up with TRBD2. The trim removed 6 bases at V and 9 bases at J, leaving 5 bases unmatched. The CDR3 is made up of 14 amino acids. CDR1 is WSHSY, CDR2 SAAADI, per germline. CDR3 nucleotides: TGCGCCAGCAGCGGACTAGCGGGAGCGGGTGAGCAGTTCTTC. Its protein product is CASSGLAGAGEQFF.

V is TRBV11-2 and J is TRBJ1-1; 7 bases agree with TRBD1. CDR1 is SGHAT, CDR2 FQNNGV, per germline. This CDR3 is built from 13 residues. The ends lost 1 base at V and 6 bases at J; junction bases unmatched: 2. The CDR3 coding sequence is TGTGCCAGCAGCTTAGGAGGGGGCGCTGAAGCTTTCTTT. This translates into CASSLGGGAEAFF.

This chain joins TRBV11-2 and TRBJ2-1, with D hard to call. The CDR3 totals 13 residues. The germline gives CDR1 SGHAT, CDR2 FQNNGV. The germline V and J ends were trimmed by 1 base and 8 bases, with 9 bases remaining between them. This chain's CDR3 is CASSLAASDEQFF. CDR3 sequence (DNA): TGTGCCAGCAGCTTAGCTGCGTCTGATGAGCAGTTCTTC. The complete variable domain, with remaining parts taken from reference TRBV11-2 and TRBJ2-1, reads EAGVAQSPRYKIIEKRQSVAFWCNPISGHATLYWYQQILGQGPKLLIQFQNNGVVDDSQLPKDRFSAERLKGVDSTLKIQPAKLEDSAVYLCASSLAASDEQFFGPGTRLTVL.

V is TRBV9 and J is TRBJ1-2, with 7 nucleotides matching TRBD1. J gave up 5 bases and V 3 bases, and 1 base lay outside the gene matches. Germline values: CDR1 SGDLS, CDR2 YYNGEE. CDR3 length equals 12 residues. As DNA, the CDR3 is TGTGCCAGCAGCGGACAGGGTTATGGCTACACCTTC. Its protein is CASSGQGYGYTF.

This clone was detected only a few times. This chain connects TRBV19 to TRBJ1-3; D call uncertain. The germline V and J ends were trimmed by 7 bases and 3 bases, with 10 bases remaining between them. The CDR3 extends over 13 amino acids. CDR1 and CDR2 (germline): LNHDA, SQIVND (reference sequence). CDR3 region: CASMASLGNTIYF. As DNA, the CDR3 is TGTGCCAGTATGGCATCCCTTGGAAACACCATATATTTT.

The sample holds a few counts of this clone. The CDR3 bases are TGTGCCAGCATAAACGGACAGGGCGCTGAAGCTTTCTTT. Amino acids: CASINGQGAEAFF. The chain has TRBV6-5 and TRBJ1-1; TRBD1 matches at 8 bases. The germline gives CDR1 MNHEY, CDR2 SVGAGI. The CDR3 covers 13 residues. J was trimmed by 6 bases and V by 7 bases; bases with no gene match: 7.

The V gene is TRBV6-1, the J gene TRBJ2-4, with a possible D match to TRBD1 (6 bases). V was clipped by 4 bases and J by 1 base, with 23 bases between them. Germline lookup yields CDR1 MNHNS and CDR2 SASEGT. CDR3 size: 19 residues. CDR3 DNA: TGTGCCAGCAGTGTCGAGGCAACATATGGCGACAGGGCCAAAAACATTCAGTACTTC. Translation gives CASSVEATYGDRAKNIQYF.